The 15 T cell receptor beta chains in this list originate from one sample, sequenced in a study of neurological immune-mediated disorders. TCRdb reanalysed the 5' RACE reads using MiXCR and keeps one entry per CDR3 protein. The sample holds 95,000 to 150,000 distinct CDR3 sequences; around 3% are singletons and the top ten take about 1.2%. The source material was PBMCs. These receptor sequences come from a woman in her thirties with multiple sclerosis.

This clonotype was seen at least ten times. The rearrangement uses TRBV4-3 and TRBJ2-1; D gene uncertain. Germline values: CDR1 LGHNA, CDR2 YSLEER. V lost 1 base to trimming and J lost 4 bases, with 11 bases between them. This CDR3 has 15 amino acids. For the CDR3, the DNA is TGCGCCAGCAGCCAAGTGGTAGACGCATACAATGAGCAGTTCTTC. Its translation: CASSQVVDAYNEQFF.

This clonotype was seen repeatedly, ten times or more. The gene calls are TRBV19 and TRBJ1-4; D gene ambiguous. V lost 4 bases and J lost 3, with 9 bases in between. CDR3 length: 14 residues. Germline V lookup: CDR1 LNHDA, CDR2 SQIVND (reference sequence). The CDR3 protein is CASSNRVSNEKLFF. CDR3 coding DNA: TGTGCCAGTAGTAACCGGGTGTCTAATGAAAAACTGTTTTTT.

This clonotype has a handful of counts. The chain has TRBV6-5 and TRBJ1-3, with a tentative D call TRBD1 (5 bases). The CDR3 contains 16 residues. With 0 bases removed from V and 0 bases from J, the gap between germline ends came to 9 bases. Germline CDR1 and CDR2: MNHEY and SVGAGI. The CDR3 spells CASSYSRRGSGNTIYF. The CDR3 DNA sequence: TGTGCCAGCAGTTACTCGAGAAGGGGCTCTGGAAACACCATATATTTT.

This clonotype was recorded many times. J is TRBJ2-6 and V is TRBV12-3 or TRBV12-4; possible D gene TRBD2, 6 bases. Trimming took 1 base from V and 2 from J, leaving 9 bases between them. The CDR3 length is 16 residues. The CDR3 DNA reads TGTGCCAGCAGTTTAGGGGGGGTGGCTGGGGCCAACGTCCTGACTTTC. Its protein is CASSLGGVAGANVLTF.

This clonotype was seen a handful of times. A much larger clonotype is one base distant, so this may be a read error. The CDR3 sequence is CASSLRSPNSHLHF. The CDR3 bases are TGTGCCAGCAGCTTACGCAGTCCAAATTCACACCTCCACTTT. The rearrangement links TRBV11-2 to TRBJ1-6, with D uncertain. The CDR3 contains 14 residues. The germline gives CDR1 SGHAT, CDR2 FQNNGV.

In its sample, this clonotype was seen many times. J is TRBJ1-2 and V is TRBV27; TRBD1 might be the D (5 bases). CDR1 MNHEY and CDR2 SMNVEV come from the germline V gene (reference sequence). V lost 11 bases to trimming and J lost 5 bases, with 15 bases between them. The CDR3 totals 12 residues. The CDR3: CAPMRQLYGYTF. The CDR3 DNA reads TGTGCCCCCATGAGACAGCTGTATGGCTACACCTTC.

This clonotype has at least ten counts. The rearrangement links TRBV20-1 to TRBJ2-7; maybe TRBD2 (5 bases). The germline V gene encodes CDR1 DFQATT and CDR2 SNEGSKA (reference sequence). Between the trimmed V and J ends, which lost 4 bases and 0 bases, there was a span of 13 bases. This CDR3 contains 14 residues. This CDR3 reads CSATGIEHSYEQYF. The CDR3 region has the DNA TGCAGTGCTACGGGGATTGAACACTCCTACGAGCAGTACTTC.

The chain combines TRBV6-5 with TRBJ2-7; 7 positions agree with TRBD1. There are 15 residues in the CDR3. V was clipped by 0 bases and J by 4 bases; unmatched bases: 6. Germline V lookup: CDR1 MNHEY, CDR2 SVGAGI. The CDR3 region is CASSYSRDRSYEQYF. The CDR3 nucleotides are TGTGCCAGCAGTTACTCACGGGACAGATCTTACGAGCAGTACTTC.

This clonotype was observed at least ten times. The chain joins TRBV18 to TRBJ1-1; D is undetermined. Germline loops: CDR1 KGHSH, CDR2 LQKENI. This CDR3 has 16 residues. The germline V and J ends were trimmed by 9 bases and 1 base, with 21 bases remaining between them. For the CDR3, the DNA is TGTGCCAGTTCGCGATTGGGTGCCAACGAGAACACTGAAGCTTTCTTT. It encodes CASSRLGANENTEAFF.

This clonotype was seen repeatedly, ten times or more. CDR3 sequence: CASSYDGDPDTEAFF. CDR3 nucleotide sequence: TGTGCCAGCAGTTACGACGGGGATCCGGACACTGAAGCTTTCTTT. V usage is TRBV6-5 and J usage is TRBJ1-1; D call uncertain. The germline V and J ends were trimmed by 2 bases and 3 bases, with 13 bases remaining between them. Looked up from germline, CDR1 is MNHEY and CDR2 is SVGAGI. The CDR3 is 15 amino acids.

There are many counts of this clonotype. J is TRBJ2-7 and V is TRBV9; weak D call: TRBD2 (7 bases). Trimming pared 0 bases from V and 4 bases from J, leaving 17 bases between. The germline V gene has CDR1 SGDLS and CDR2 YYNGEE. The CDR3 loop spans 16 amino acids. The DNA of the CDR3 is TGTGCCAGCAGCGTAGATGTTGCGGGGGCTACGTACGAGCAGTACTTC. Translated, it gives CASSVDVAGATYEQYF.

This clonotype was counted at least ten times. The V gene is TRBV19, the J gene TRBJ2-1, with 10 bases fitting TRBD1. There are 16 residues in the CDR3. With 3 bases clipped from V and 5 bases from J, the junction kept 7 bases outside the gene matches. Germline-derived CDR1 and CDR2 are LNHDA and SQIVND (reference sequence). CDR3 region: CASSMDRGNWDNEQFF. The CDR3 bases are TGTGCCAGTAGTATGGACAGGGGGAATTGGGACAATGAGCAGTTCTTC.

This clonotype was counted ten times or more. This rearrangement joins TRBV10-2 to TRBJ2-1, with 12 bases aligning to TRBD2. The V segment lost 8 bases and the J segment 9 bases; nucleotides outside the gene matches: 5. The CDR3 sequence is 13 residues long. Germline assignment: CDR1 WSHSY and CDR2 SAAADI. This CDR3 reads CASVLAGGREQFF. CDR3 DNA sequence: TGCGCCAGCGTACTAGCGGGGGGCCGTGAGCAGTTCTTC.

The CDR3 DNA sequence: TGCGCCAGCAGCTTGGATTTAGGGACTAGCTGGAGGGCCGATACGCAGTATTTT. It is translated as CASSLDLGTSWRADTQYF. The chain carries TRBV5-1 and TRBJ2-3, with TRBD2 matching 9 bases. J gave up 6 bases and V 0 bases, and 14 bases lay outside the gene matches. Germline assignment: CDR1 SGHRS and CDR2 YFSETQ. The CDR3 is made up of 18 amino acids.

The table lists this clonotype with many counts. The genes are TRBV29-1 and TRBJ2-6; D ambiguous. V was cut by 5 bases and J by 0 bases, with 5 bases left in between. CDR1 and CDR2 from the germline V gene are SQVTM and ANQGSEA. The CDR3 is 13 residues long. In DNA, the CDR3 is TGCAGCGTTACTCGCTCTGGGGCCAACGTCCTGACTTTC. It encodes CSVTRSGANVLTF.